This T cell receptor beta chain comes out of a study of response to subunit inactivated influenza vaccine (dated by TCRdb to the late 2010s). The study in broad terms: To follow how T cells responded to a trivalent subunit inactivated influenza vaccine, the researchers relied on deep quantitative profiling of the T cell receptor repertoire.

What the research found in general, with its limitations: The authors suggested that each seasonal influenza vaccination may recruit only a limited number of new T cells.

Many counts were recorded for this clonotype. Its antigen is not yet known. Within one base of it there is no much larger clone, and no base qualities were kept. CDR1 and CDR2, looked up from the germline V gene (reference sequence), are DFQATT and SNEGSKA. Trimming removed 1 base from V and 3 bases from J, leaving 10 bases between the germline ends. The CDR3 holds 13 amino acids from the cysteine to the phenylalanine. Here the CDR3 DNA is all that survives: 39 bases in frame from base 1. Receptors were amplified or captured by RT-PCR. The sample was run on an Illumina HiSeq 2500. TCRdb itself trimmed the public reads at Q25 with fastp, ran MiXCR and retained productive beta chains. All rows with the same CDR3 protein become a single entry with the most common DNA and genes. The sample has around 540,000 distinct CDR3 sequences on record, about 10% of them singletons. The ten top clones hold 9.5% to 13% of the sample.

The receptor comes from a man aged 50 to 60 who received an inactivated influenza vaccine. Donor details come from another sample of the same person, matched by shared clones. Recombination linked TRBV20-1 to TRBJ2-7; a confident D gene designation cannot be given. Specimen: PBMCs from blood, collected on the day of vaccination. The CDR3 region has the sequence CSARGPSFYEQYF. In nucleotide form, the sequence is TGCAGTGCTAGAGGCCCCAGTTTCTACGAGCAGTACTTC.